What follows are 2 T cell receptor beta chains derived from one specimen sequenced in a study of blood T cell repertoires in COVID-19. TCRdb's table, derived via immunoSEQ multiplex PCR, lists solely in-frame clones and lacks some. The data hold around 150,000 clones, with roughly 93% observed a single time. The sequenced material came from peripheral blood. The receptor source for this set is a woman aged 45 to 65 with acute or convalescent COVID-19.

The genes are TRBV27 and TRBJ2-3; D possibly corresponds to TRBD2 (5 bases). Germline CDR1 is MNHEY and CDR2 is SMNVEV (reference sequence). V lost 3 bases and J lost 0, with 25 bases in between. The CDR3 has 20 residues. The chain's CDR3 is CASSFKGPLAQSPSTDTQYF. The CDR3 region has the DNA TGTGCCAGCAGTTTTAAGGGTCCCTTAGCGCAATCACCTAGCACAGATACGCAGTATTTT.

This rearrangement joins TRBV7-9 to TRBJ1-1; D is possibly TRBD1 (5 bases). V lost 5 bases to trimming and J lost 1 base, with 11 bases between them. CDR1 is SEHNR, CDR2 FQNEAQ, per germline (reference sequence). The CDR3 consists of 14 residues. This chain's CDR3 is CASSAFQGNTEAFF. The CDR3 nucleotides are TGTGCCAGCAGCGCGTTTCAGGGGAACACTGAAGCTTTCTTT. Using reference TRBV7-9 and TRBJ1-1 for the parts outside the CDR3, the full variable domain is DTGVSQNPRHKITKRGQNVTFRCDPISEHNRLYWYRQTLGQGPEFLTYFQNEAQLEKSRLLSDRFSAERPKGSFSTLEIQRTEQGDSAMYLCASSAFQGNTEAFFGQGTRLTVV.